A selection of T cell receptor beta chains follows, all from one sample in a study of cytomegalovirus exposure and HLA in healthy donors. The table came from immunoSEQ multiplex PCR; TCRdb's copy has only in-frame clones and leaves some out. The sample table sets out some 40,000 clones. Source material: PBMCs. These receptor sequences come from a human donor in good health. Both conserved end residues are part of each CDR3. The D gene is left open where the match is weak. The size field is filled for only some rows; it gives once, few, many or a size class.

clone_size: -
cdr3_length: 15
d_call: -
v_call: TRBV7-9
j_call: TRBJ2-5
cdr3_aa: CASTPGQAGGETQYF
cdr3_nt: TGTGCCAGCACCCCTGGGCAGGCCGGTGGGGAGACCCAGTACTTC

clone_size: -
cdr3_length: 15
d_call: TRBD2
v_call: TRBV13
j_call: TRBJ2-1
cdr3_aa: CASRFTSGLANEQFF
cdr3_nt: TGTGCCAGCAGATTCACTAGCGGGCTAGCTAATGAGCAGTTCTTC

clone_size: -
cdr3_length: 12
d_call: TRBD1
v_call: TRBV2
j_call: TRBJ2-1
cdr3_aa: CASSDRDRVEFF
cdr3_nt: TGTGCCAGCAGTGATCGGGACAGGGTTGAGTTCTTC

clone_size: -
cdr3_length: 14
d_call: TRBD1
v_call: TRBV9
j_call: TRBJ1-6
cdr3_aa: CASSPGQGNSPLHF
cdr3_nt: TGTGCCAGCAGCCCCGGACAGGGGAATTCACCCCTCCACTTT

clone_size: -
cdr3_length: 11
d_call: -
v_call: TRBV13
j_call: TRBJ2-7
cdr3_aa: CASSPGHEQYF
cdr3_nt: TGTGCCAGCAGTCCGGGTCACGAGCAGTACTTC

clone_size: -
cdr3_length: 15
d_call: TRBD1
v_call: TRBV28
j_call: TRBJ1-1
cdr3_aa: CASSLGTGMNTEDFF
cdr3_nt: TGTGCCAGCAGTTTGGGGACAGGTATGAACACTGAAGATTTCTTT

clone_size: -
cdr3_length: 15
d_call: -
v_call: TRBV19
j_call: TRBJ2-7
cdr3_aa: CASSQAQGLDYEQYF
cdr3_nt: TGTGCCAGTAGTCAGGCTCAGGGACTTGACTACGAGCAGTACTTC

clone_size: -
cdr3_length: 15
d_call: -
v_call: TRBV19
j_call: TRBJ2-3
cdr3_aa: CATTRQAASRGTQYF
cdr3_nt: TGTGCCACCACACGACAGGCGGCGTCAAGGGGAACGCAGTATTTT

clone_size: medium-sized
cdr3_length: 14
d_call: -
v_call: TRBV7-9
j_call: TRBJ2-7
cdr3_aa: CASSATPGVHEQYF
cdr3_nt: TGTGCCAGCAGCGCCACGCCGGGGGTGCACGAGCAGTACTTC

clone_size: -
cdr3_length: 14
d_call: TRBD1
v_call: TRBV7-9
j_call: TRBJ2-1
cdr3_aa: CASSFTGAGNEQFF
cdr3_nt: TGTGCCAGCAGCTTCACAGGGGCAGGGAATGAGCAGTTCTTC

clone_size: -
cdr3_length: 15
d_call: TRBD2
v_call: TRBV19
j_call: TRBJ2-1
cdr3_aa: CASSESGGSYNEQFF
cdr3_nt: TGTGCCAGTTCAGAAAGCGGGGGCTCCTACAATGAGCAGTTCTTC

clone_size: medium-sized
cdr3_length: 13
d_call: TRBD1
v_call: TRBV27
j_call: TRBJ1-2
cdr3_aa: CASSLSGTVGYTF
cdr3_nt: TGTGCCAGCAGTTTATCGGGGACAGTTGGCTACACCTTC

clone_size: -
cdr3_length: 12
d_call: -
v_call: TRBV5-1
j_call: TRBJ1-1
cdr3_aa: CASSLRETEAFF
cdr3_nt: TGCGCCAGCAGCTTGAGGGAGACTGAAGCTTTCTTT

clone_size: -
cdr3_length: 12
d_call: -
v_call: TRBV7-6
j_call: TRBJ1-2
cdr3_aa: CASSPIDIGYTF
cdr3_nt: TGTGCCAGCAGCCCAATAGATATTGGCTACACCTTC

clone_size: -
cdr3_length: 12
d_call: TRBD1
v_call: TRBV5-6
j_call: TRBJ2-1
cdr3_aa: CASSWDSNEQFF
cdr3_nt: TGTGCCAGCAGCTGGGACAGCAATGAGCAGTTCTTC

clone_size: -
cdr3_length: 13
d_call: TRBD1
v_call: TRBV5-1
j_call: TRBJ1-1
cdr3_aa: CASSWDRNTEAFF
cdr3_nt: TGCGCCAGCAGCTGGGACAGGAACACTGAAGCTTTCTTT

clone_size: -
cdr3_length: 14
d_call: -
v_call: TRBV5-6
j_call: TRBJ2-1
cdr3_aa: CASSLGTVYNEQFF
cdr3_nt: TGTGCCAGCAGCTTGGGGACAGTCTACAATGAGCAGTTCTTC

clone_size: -
cdr3_length: 13
d_call: -
v_call: TRBV28
j_call: TRBJ1-5
cdr3_aa: CATSVQVAQPQHF
cdr3_nt: TGTGCCACCTCGGTTCAGGTTGCCCAGCCCCAGCATTTT

clone_size: -
cdr3_length: 14
d_call: TRBD1
v_call: TRBV19
j_call: TRBJ1-6
cdr3_aa: CASRLQGAAAPLHF
cdr3_nt: TGTGCCAGTCGCTTACAGGGGGCGGCTGCACCCCTCCACTTT

clone_size: -
cdr3_length: 15
d_call: TRBD1
v_call: TRBV6-5
j_call: TRBJ2-1
cdr3_aa: CASSRTGDSYNEQFF
cdr3_nt: TGTGCCAGCAGTCGCACAGGGGACTCCTACAATGAGCAGTTCTTC

clone_size: -
cdr3_length: 15
d_call: -
v_call: TRBV7-6
j_call: TRBJ1-1
cdr3_aa: CASSLEFSGRGEAFF
cdr3_nt: TGTGCCAGCAGCTTAGAATTCTCCGGCCGGGGTGAAGCTTTCTTT

clone_size: -
cdr3_length: 12
d_call: -
v_call: TRBV30
j_call: TRBJ1-5
cdr3_aa: CAWSRGNQPQHF
cdr3_nt: TGTGCCTGGAGTAGAGGCAATCAGCCCCAGCATTTT

clone_size: -
cdr3_length: 14
d_call: TRBD1
v_call: TRBV19
j_call: TRBJ1-1
cdr3_aa: CASSRDRMNTEAFF
cdr3_nt: TGTGCCAGTAGCAGGGACAGGATGAACACTGAAGCTTTCTTT

clone_size: -
cdr3_length: 12
d_call: -
v_call: TRBV7-2
j_call: TRBJ1-3
cdr3_aa: CASSPRGDTIYF
cdr3_nt: TGTGCCAGCAGCCCCCGAGGAGACACCATATATTTT

clone_size: -
cdr3_length: 15
d_call: TRBD1
v_call: TRBV6-5
j_call: TRBJ2-3
cdr3_aa: CASSPGTGRQDTQYF
cdr3_nt: TGTGCCAGCAGCCCCGGGACAGGGCGGCAAGATACGCAGTATTTT

clone_size: -
cdr3_length: 15
d_call: -
v_call: TRBV5-1
j_call: TRBJ1-3
cdr3_aa: CASSLEPRSGNTIYF
cdr3_nt: TGCGCCAGCAGCTTGGAGCCCCGGTCGGGAAACACCATATATTTT

clone_size: -
cdr3_length: 16
d_call: -
v_call: TRBV28
j_call: TRBJ1-1
cdr3_aa: CASSLSGSQRTTEAFF
cdr3_nt: TGTGCCAGCAGTTTATCGGGATCCCAAAGGACCACTGAAGCTTTCTTT

clone_size: -
cdr3_length: 17
d_call: TRBD1
v_call: TRBV4-2
j_call: TRBJ1-3
cdr3_aa: CASSRIQGVSSGNTIYF
cdr3_nt: TGTGCCAGCAGCCGCATACAGGGGGTTTCCTCTGGAAACACCATATATTTT

clone_size: -
cdr3_length: 15
d_call: -
v_call: TRBV7-3
j_call: TRBJ2-3
cdr3_aa: CASSLTGGITDTQYF
cdr3_nt: TGTGCCAGCAGCTTGACGGGGGGCATCACAGATACGCAGTATTTT

clone_size: -
cdr3_length: 14
d_call: -
v_call: TRBV5-8
j_call: TRBJ1-6
cdr3_aa: CASSLQGYNSPLHF
cdr3_nt: TGTGCCAGCAGCTTGCAGGGCTATAATTCACCCCTCCACTTT

clone_size: -
cdr3_length: 15
d_call: TRBD1
v_call: TRBV27
j_call: TRBJ1-2
cdr3_aa: CASSKSGTGERGYTF
cdr3_nt: TGTGCCAGCAGTAAATCCGGGACAGGGGAACGGGGCTACACCTTC

clone_size: -
cdr3_length: 13
d_call: -
v_call: TRBV29-1
j_call: TRBJ1-1
cdr3_aa: CSVEEQSNTEAFF
cdr3_nt: TGCAGCGTTGAAGAGCAGTCGAACACTGAAGCTTTCTTT

clone_size: -
cdr3_length: 15
d_call: -
v_call: TRBV27
j_call: TRBJ2-7
cdr3_aa: CASSPWEVPSYEQYF
cdr3_nt: TGTGCCAGCAGTCCCTGGGAGGTCCCTTCCTACGAGCAGTACTTC

clone_size: -
cdr3_length: 14
d_call: -
v_call: TRBV7-2
j_call: TRBJ1-2
cdr3_aa: CASSLAQKNYGYTF
cdr3_nt: TGTGCCAGCAGCTTGGCACAGAAAAACTATGGCTACACCTTC

clone_size: -
cdr3_length: 16
d_call: TRBD1
v_call: TRBV18
j_call: TRBJ2-6
cdr3_aa: CASSRTGDSGANVLTF
cdr3_nt: TGTGCCAGCTCACGAACAGGGGACTCTGGGGCCAACGTCCTGACTTTC

clone_size: -
cdr3_length: 13
d_call: -
v_call: TRBV10-3
j_call: TRBJ1-1
cdr3_aa: CAINGGTDTEAFF
cdr3_nt: TGTGCCATCAACGGCGGTACCGATACTGAAGCTTTCTTT

clone_size: -
cdr3_length: 12
d_call: TRBD1
v_call: TRBV5-6
j_call: TRBJ1-1
cdr3_aa: CASSLGTGGAFF
cdr3_nt: TGTGCCAGCAGCTTGGGGACAGGGGGAGCTTTCTTT

clone_size: -
cdr3_length: 13
d_call: -
v_call: TRBV30
j_call: TRBJ1-5
cdr3_aa: CAWARETNQPQHF
cdr3_nt: TGTGCCTGGGCTAGAGAGACCAATCAGCCCCAGCATTTT

clone_size: -
cdr3_length: 14
d_call: TRBD1
v_call: TRBV6-5
j_call: TRBJ1-6
cdr3_aa: CASSKTGVDSPLHF
cdr3_nt: TGTGCCAGCAGCAAAACAGGGGTAGATTCACCCCTCCACTTT

clone_size: -
cdr3_length: 15
d_call: -
v_call: TRBV28
j_call: TRBJ2-1
cdr3_aa: CASTAGTSHNNEQFF
cdr3_nt: TGTGCCAGCACCGCCGGGACTTCGCATAACAATGAGCAGTTCTTC

clone_size: -
cdr3_length: 15
d_call: -
v_call: TRBV7-6
j_call: TRBJ2-1
cdr3_aa: CASSLARVDGQEQFF
cdr3_nt: TGTGCCAGCAGCTTAGCGCGGGTTGACGGGCAGGAGCAGTTCTTC

clone_size: -
cdr3_length: 13
d_call: -
v_call: TRBV15
j_call: TRBJ1-1
cdr3_aa: CATRGRVTGEAFF
cdr3_nt: TGTGCCACCAGGGGGAGGGTGACGGGTGAAGCTTTCTTT

clone_size: -
cdr3_length: 15
d_call: -
v_call: TRBV6-1
j_call: TRBJ1-3
cdr3_aa: CASRPRDISGNTIYF
cdr3_nt: TGTGCCAGCAGGCCCCGGGATATCTCTGGAAACACCATATATTTT

clone_size: -
cdr3_length: 15
d_call: TRBD1
v_call: TRBV27
j_call: TRBJ1-5
cdr3_aa: CASSEGDRDNQPQHF
cdr3_nt: TGTGCCAGCAGCGAGGGGGACAGGGACAATCAGCCCCAGCATTTT

clone_size: -
cdr3_length: 14
d_call: -
v_call: TRBV30
j_call: TRBJ1-1
cdr3_aa: CAWSRPGSNTEAFF
cdr3_nt: TGTGCCTGGAGTCGCCCGGGGTCGAACACTGAAGCTTTCTTT